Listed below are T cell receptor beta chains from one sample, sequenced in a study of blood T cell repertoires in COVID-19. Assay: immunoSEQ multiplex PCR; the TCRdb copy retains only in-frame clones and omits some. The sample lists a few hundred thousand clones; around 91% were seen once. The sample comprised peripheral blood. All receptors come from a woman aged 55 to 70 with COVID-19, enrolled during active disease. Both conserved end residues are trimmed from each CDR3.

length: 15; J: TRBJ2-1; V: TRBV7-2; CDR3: ASSLAGSGGFYNEQF
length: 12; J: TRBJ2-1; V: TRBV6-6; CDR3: ASSYGLAGPAQF
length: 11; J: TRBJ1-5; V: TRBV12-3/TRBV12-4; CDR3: ASSLLSNQPQH
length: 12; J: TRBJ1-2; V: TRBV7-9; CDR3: ASSLETDYYGYT
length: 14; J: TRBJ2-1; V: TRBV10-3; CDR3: AIRTTNPGQGNEQF
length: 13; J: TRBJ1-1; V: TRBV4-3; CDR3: ASSRGTAWNTEAF
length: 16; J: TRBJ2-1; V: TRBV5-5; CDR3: ASSLDLLGLAGPGEQF
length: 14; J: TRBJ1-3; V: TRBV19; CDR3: ASTLRAGSSGNTIY
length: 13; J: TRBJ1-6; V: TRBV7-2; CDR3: ASSPRDRGRSPLH
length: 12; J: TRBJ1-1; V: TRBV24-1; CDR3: ATSPVGTAIGAF
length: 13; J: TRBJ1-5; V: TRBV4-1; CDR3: ASSQDPNSNQPQH
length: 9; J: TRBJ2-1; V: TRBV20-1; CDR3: SAAAPHEQF
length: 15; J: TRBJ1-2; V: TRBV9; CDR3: ASSVAGAGGSLGGYT
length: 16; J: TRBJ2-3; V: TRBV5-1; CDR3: ASSLVGTGGYSTDTQY
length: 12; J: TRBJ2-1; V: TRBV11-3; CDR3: ASSLGQPDSEQF
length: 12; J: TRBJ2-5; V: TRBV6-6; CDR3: ASSYDRGRKTQY
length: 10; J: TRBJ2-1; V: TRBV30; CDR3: AWSVSGNEQF
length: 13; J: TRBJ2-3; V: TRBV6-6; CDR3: ASSYSGQGGDTQY
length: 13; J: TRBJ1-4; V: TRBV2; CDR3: ASRFSTGGGEKLF
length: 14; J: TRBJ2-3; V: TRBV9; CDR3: ASSASLAGGTDTQY